This record concerns one T cell receptor beta chain sequence. Its antigen remains unidentified. Specified time point: week 47, end of study. Every vaccination contained 300 ug of the mutant IDH1 20-mer peptide and was paired with topical imiquimod. At weeks 1, 3, 5, 7, 11, 15, 19 and 23, patients received a vaccination, eight in all. This record comes from a study of a mutant IDH1 vaccine in newly diagnosed glioma. Study-level background: Patients received vaccination from 4-6 weeks after radiotherapy alone, or with temozolomide cycles. Mean patient age was about 40 years; around 60% were male and around 38% female.

Using immunoSEQ multiplex PCR, the repertoire was profiled, and TCRdb retains in-frame clones only, with some absent. The profile shows 40,000 or so clones, approximately 79% of them singletons. The germline gives CDR1 SGHTA, CDR2 FQGNSA. The CDR3 covers 19 residues. V lost 5 bases, J lost 0 bases, and 23 bases lay in between. The clonotype was recovered from a man aged 18 to 30 with glioma. Some clones in this sample may be carry-over from other donors' samples. The chain uses TRBV7-2 and TRBJ1-3; D may be TRBD1 (6 bases). This specimen was PBMCs, taken from a glioma patient whose treatment included an IDH1 peptide vaccine. The CDR3 here is CASSRGGPGLPLSGNTIYF. Written as DNA, the CDR3 is TGTGCCAGCAGCCGGGGGGGGCCGGGACTCCCTCTCTCTGGAAACACCATATATTTT. The complete variable domain, with remaining parts taken from reference TRBV7-2 and TRBJ1-3, reads GAGVSQSPSNKVTEKGKDVELRCDPISGHTALYWYRQSLGQGLEFLIYFQGNSAPDKSGLPSDRFSAERTGGSVSTLTIQRTQQEDSAVYLCASSRGGPGLPLSGNTIYFGEGSWLTVV.